The source of this T cell receptor beta chain is a study of T-cell memory formation after mild COVID-19. Study findings and constraints: Cross-reactive memory apparently joined, as some responding clones appeared in pre-infection memory.

TCRdb used MiXCR to reprocess the 5' RACE reads, holding one entry per CDR3 protein. This sample carries around 180,000 distinct CDR3 sequences, approximately 16% of them seen once, and the ten largest clones take approximately 2.2%. With respect to this clonotype: Its target is unknown.

Germline V CDR1 and CDR2: SGHTA, FQGNSA. This CDR3 is 16 amino acids long. The V gene end was trimmed by 5 bases and the J gene end by 3 bases; junction bases not matched to a gene: 5. This clonotype was sampled from an adult woman who had mild COVID-19 (a few samples of this study predate the infection). Cell type and time point are not known. The J gene is TRBJ2-3, the V gene TRBV7-2, with 13 bases lining up with TRBD2. Sequencing input: PBMCs or a T cell subset sorted from them (not recorded which). This CDR3 is CASSPRTSGGTDTQYF. The CDR3 bases are TGTGCCAGCAGCCCACGGACTAGCGGGGGTACAGATACGCAGTATTTT. The whole variable domain, filled in from reference TRBV7-2 and TRBJ2-3, reads GAGVSQSPSNKVTEKGKDVELRCDPISGHTALYWYRQSLGQGLEFLIYFQGNSAPDKSGLPSDRFSAERTGGSVSTLTIQRTQQEDSAVYLCASSPRTSGGTDTQYFGPGTRLTVL.